Frequency places the clone carrying this T cell receptor beta chain as medium-sized (0.01 to 0.1%). The antigen remains undetermined. This entry belongs to a study of T cell clusters in autoimmune cytopenias. Turning to the study itself: Per sample, median TRB depth was around 51,000 reads, yielding a median roughly 2,200 distinct clonotypes. Study conclusions and caveats: TRB repertoire shifts in secondary cytopenia and chronic lymphocytic leukemia mostly reflected lymphoma, not autoimmunity. Primary autoimmune cytopenia patients appeared to lack physiological T cell clusters present in healthy donors.

About 37,500 genome equivalents of blood DNA were amplified for TRB. One tube held mixed TRB-A and TRB-B primer pools for touch-down PCR. Reanalyzing the multiplex PCR reads, TCRdb keeps one entry per CDR3 protein, without DNA. This table holds about 4,000 distinct CDR3 sequences. Germline values: CDR1 KGHSH, CDR2 LQKENI. The length of the CDR3 is 15 residues. The sample taken for sequencing was peripheral blood. The TCR originated in a human donor with an autoimmune cytopenia or autoimmune hepatitis (not recorded which). The rearrangement uses TRBV18 and TRBJ2-1; TCRdb's assignment of TRBD2 cannot be checked, as there is no DNA. CDR3 in amino acids: CASSPEREPGNEQFF.